This T cell receptor (beta chain) was retrieved from a study of T cells after yellow fever vaccination. About the study: Fractions low in cell number were prepared with SMART-Seq v4 Ultra Low Input.

TCR cDNA, made by 5'RACE template switching, carried an added universal primer site and UMIs. Via MiXCR, TCRdb re-called the 5' RACE reads, giving one row per CDR3 protein. Among 350,000 to 550,000 distinct CDR3 sequences, around a sixth were seen once, and the ten largest hold roughly a sixth. The germline V gene has CDR1 SGHTA and CDR2 FQGNSA. The CDR3 runs to 15 residues. V lost 5 bases and J 1 base, leaving 14 bases between the germline ends. Findings and limits, study-wide: Abundant bulk-derived clonotypes could contaminate FACS-sorted repertoires. Overall, a small share of clonotypes was seen in both CD4 and CD8 compartments.

Only a few counts were recorded for this clonotype. The antigen remains undetermined. The chain carries TRBV7-2 and TRBJ1-2; D is perhaps TRBD1 (6 bases). The material sequenced was PBMCs, taken before the yellow fever booster vaccination. The origin of this receptor is a young man who received the YFV17D yellow fever vaccine. The CDR3 nucleotides read TGTGCCAGCAGCCTCCAAGGAGGGGGTAACTATGGCTACACCTTC. Translated, it gives CASSLQGGGNYGYTF.